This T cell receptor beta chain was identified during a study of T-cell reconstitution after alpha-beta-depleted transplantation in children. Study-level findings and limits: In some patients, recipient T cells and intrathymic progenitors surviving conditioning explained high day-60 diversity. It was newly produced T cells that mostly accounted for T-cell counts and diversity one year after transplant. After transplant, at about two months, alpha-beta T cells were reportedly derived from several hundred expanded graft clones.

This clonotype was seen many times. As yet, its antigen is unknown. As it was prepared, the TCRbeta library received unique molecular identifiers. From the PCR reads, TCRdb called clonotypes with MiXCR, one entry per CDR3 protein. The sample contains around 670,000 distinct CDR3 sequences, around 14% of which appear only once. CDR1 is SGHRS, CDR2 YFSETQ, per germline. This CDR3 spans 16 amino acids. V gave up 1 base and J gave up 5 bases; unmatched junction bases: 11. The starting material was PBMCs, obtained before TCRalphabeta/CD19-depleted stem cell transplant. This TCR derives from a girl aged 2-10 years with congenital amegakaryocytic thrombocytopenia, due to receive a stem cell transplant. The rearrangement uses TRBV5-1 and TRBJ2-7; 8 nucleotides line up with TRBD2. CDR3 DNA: TGCGCCAGCAGCTTGCTATCGTTCGGGAGGGCCGACGAGCAGTACTTC. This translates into CASSLLSFGRADEQYF.